Presented here are 30 T cell receptor beta chains from one specimen sequenced in a study of CD8+ T cells in alopecia areata. Extraction of RNA preceded its reverse transcription into cDNA, which served as the sequencing template. Profiled with immunoSEQ multiplex PCR; TCRdb holds only in-frame clones, not every one. The table has about 150,000 clones, about 56% seen once. The treatment is: oral pan-JAK inhibitor, 5-10 mg twice daily. Specimen: CD8+ T cells sorted from blood, collected at week 4, from a patient treated with tofacitinib. These receptors originate from a human donor with alopecia areata.

The chain uses TRBV7-3 and TRBJ2-5, with TRBD2 identical over 12 bases. The CDR3 loop spans 15 amino acids. Trimming cost V 2 bases and J 2 bases; bases outside gene matches: 0. Germline V lookup: CDR1 SGHTA, CDR2 FQGTGA. The CDR3, as DNA: TGTGCCAGCAGCTTACTAGCGGGGGGGCAAGAGACCCAGTACTTC. Translating gives CASSLLAGGQETQYF. The whole variable domain, filled in from reference TRBV7-3 and TRBJ2-5, reads GAGVSQTPSNKVTEKGKYVELRCDPISGHTALYWYRQSLGQGPEFLIYFQGTGAADDSGLPNDRFFAVRPEGSVSTLKIQRTERGDSAVYLCASSLLAGGQETQYFGPGTRLLVL.

The V call is TRBV5-4, the J call TRBJ2-7; tentative D call: TRBD1 (5 bases). The germline V and J ends were trimmed by 4 bases and 6 bases, with 11 bases remaining between them. The CDR3 consists of 12 residues. The germline CDR1 and CDR2 sequences are SGHNT and YYREEE (reference sequence). The CDR3 DNA reads as TGTGCCAGCAGCCTTGACAGAGCCGAGCAGTACTTC. Translation gives CASSLDRAEQYF.

For the CDR3, the DNA is TGTGCCAGCAGCTCAGCGGGGGCAGAGACCCAGTACTTC. It encodes CASSSAGAETQYF. The rearrangement joins TRBV7-9 to TRBJ2-5, with TRBD2 matching over 8 bases. Germline lookup yields CDR1 SEHNR and CDR2 FQNEAQ (reference sequence). The CDR3 consists of 13 residues. The V gene end was trimmed by 4 bases and the J gene end by 4 bases; junction bases not matched to a gene: 2.

This chain joins TRBV4-1 and TRBJ2-7, with TRBD2 matching 9 bases. Germline CDR1 is MGHRA and CDR2 is YSYEKL. The CDR3 runs to 14 residues. V was clipped by 4 bases and J by 4 bases; unmatched bases: 5. Written as DNA, the CDR3 is TGCGCCAGCAGCCTCGGGACTAGCTCGTACGAGCAGTACTTC. It specifies CASSLGTSSYEQYF.

This clone was counted a few times. The rearrangement joins TRBV29-1 to TRBJ2-7, with 8 bases fitting TRBD1. The germline V gene encodes CDR1 SQVTM and CDR2 ANQGSEA. This CDR3 spans 14 amino acids. V was pared by 1 base and J by 3 bases, with 5 bases of the junction left unmatched. CDR3 region: CSVEVAGGIYEQYF. DNA of the CDR3: TGCAGCGTTGAAGTGGCAGGGGGCATCTACGAGCAGTACTTC.

This clone was seen a few times. The V call is TRBV4-1, the J call TRBJ2-3; 8 bases line up with TRBD2. The CDR3 is 15 residues long. With V trimmed by 2 bases and J by 4 bases, 5 bases remained unmatched. From germline, CDR1 is MGHRA and CDR2 YSYEKL. This chain's CDR3 is CASSQLSGGPDTQYF. In nucleotides, the CDR3 is TGCGCCAGCAGCCAACTGTCGGGGGGGCCAGATACGCAGTATTTT.

This clone has a single count. J is TRBJ1-1 and V is TRBV5-4; D remains ambiguous. The germline gives CDR1 SGHNT, CDR2 YYREEE (reference sequence). The CDR3 is 12 residues long. V gave up 0 bases and J gave up 11 bases, with 11 bases separating them. CDR3 residues: CASSLGRREAFF. In DNA, the CDR3 is TGTGCCAGCAGCTTGGGGCGGAGAGAGGCTTTCTTT. Filled out from reference TRBV5-4 and TRBJ1-1, the complete variable domain reads ETGVTQSPTHLIKTRGQQVTLRCSSQSGHNTVSWYQQALGQGPQFIFQYYREEENGRGNFPPRFSGLQFPNYSSELNVNALELDDSALYLCASSLGRREAFFGQGTRLTVV.

This chain connects TRBV11-2 to TRBJ1-1; D gene ambiguous. Trimming shortened V by 5 bases and J by 0 bases, and 7 bases separated the two germline ends. The CDR3 sequence is 13 residues long. Per the germline V gene, CDR1 is SGHAT and CDR2 is FQNNGV. CDR3 nucleotide sequence: TGTGCCAGCAGCCTGTCGGTGAACACTGAAGCTTTCTTT. It encodes CASSLSVNTEAFF.

This chain links TRBV13 with TRBJ2-7; TRBD2 aligns across 8 bases. The CDR3 runs 13 residues. Germline assignment: CDR1 PRHDT and CDR2 FYEKMQ (reference sequence). V lost 5 bases, J lost 2 bases, and 2 bases stayed unmatched. In nucleotides, the CDR3 is TGTGCCAGCAGCCCAGCGGGGGCCTACGAGCAGTACTTC. As protein: CASSPAGAYEQYF.

This clone appeared a few times. The J gene is TRBJ2-3, the V gene TRBV30; possible D gene TRBD2, 5 bases. The germline CDR1 and CDR2 sequences are GTSNPN and SVGIG (reference sequence). The CDR3 loop spans 14 amino acids. V gave up 4 bases and J gave up 4 bases, with 15 bases separating them. As DNA, the CDR3 is TGTGCCTGGATTTCGAGGGAAATCGCAGATACGCAGTATTTT. As protein: CAWISREIADTQYF.

Only a few counts were recorded for this clone. This chain connects TRBV5-1 to TRBJ1-1; no clear D. V was pared by 5 bases and J by 0 bases, with 14 bases between. CDR3 length equals 15 residues. Germline CDR1 SGHRS, CDR2 YFSETQ. This CDR3 reads CASRPSGRVNTEAFF. DNA of the CDR3: TGCGCCAGCAGACCCTCCGGGAGGGTGAACACTGAAGCTTTCTTT. Combining the CDR3 with reference TRBV5-1 and TRBJ1-1 gives the whole variable domain KAGVTQTPRYLIKTRGQQVTLSCSPISGHRSVSWYQQTPGQGLQFLFEYFSETQRNKGNFPGRFSGRQFSNSRSEMNVSTLELGDSALYLCASRPSGRVNTEAFFGQGTRLTVV.

CDR3 bases: TGTGCCAGCAGTGTCTCCCCTAGCTCCTACAATGAGCAGTTCTTC. This sequence encodes CASSVSPSSYNEQFF. The chain recombines TRBV6-4 with TRBJ2-1; D gene ambiguous. The CDR3 sequence is 15 residues long. V lost 4 bases and J lost 0, with 10 bases in between. Per germline, CDR1 MRHNA and CDR2 SNTAGT.

Notes on this clone: A much larger clone differs from this one at a single base, so this may be a read error. The chain has TRBV5-6 and TRBJ2-5; D may be TRBD1 (7 bases). The V gene lost 3 bases and the J gene lost 1 base, with 10 bases spanning the gap. This CDR3 contains 14 residues. CDR1 and CDR2 from the germline V gene are SGHDT and YYEEEE. In DNA, the CDR3 is TGTGCCAGCAGCTGGGGGGACAGCCAAGAGACCCAGTACTTC. This codes for CASSWGDSQETQYF.

This chain links TRBV5-1 with TRBJ1-2; 10 positions agree with TRBD1. Germline trimming cut 5 bases from V and 4 bases from J; bases unmatched to any gene: 2. This CDR3 is 13 amino acids long. Germline V gene lookup returns CDR1 SGHRS and CDR2 YFSETQ. The CDR3 loop reads CASRRTGGYGYTF. The CDR3, as DNA: TGCGCCAGCAGACGGACAGGGGGCTATGGCTACACCTTC.

The chain employs TRBV25-1 and TRBJ1-4, with TRBD1 matching 7 bases. The germline CDR1 and CDR2 sequences are MGHDK and SYGVNS. The ends lost 8 bases at V and 5 bases at J; junction bases unmatched: 8. The CDR3 consists of 14 residues. The CDR3 here is CASPRGQRNEKLFF. The CDR3 DNA reads as TGTGCCAGCCCCCGGGGACAGAGAAATGAAAAACTGTTTTTT.

V is TRBV6-5 and J is TRBJ1-1; the D gene is possibly TRBD1 (5 bases). V shed 5 bases and J shed 6 bases, with 13 bases lying between them. In germline, CDR1 is MNHEY, CDR2 SVGAGI. The CDR3 totals 13 residues. The CDR3: CASSGQGRAEAFF. The CDR3 DNA reads TGTGCCAGCAGTGGGCAGGGTAGAGCTGAAGCTTTCTTT.

The J gene is TRBJ2-3, the V gene TRBV7-9; the D is unclear. V was pared by 5 bases and J by 3 bases, with 12 bases between. Germline CDR1 and CDR2: SEHNR and FQNEAQ (reference sequence). The CDR3 extends over 14 amino acids. The DNA for the CDR3 is TGTGCCAGCAGCCTCCCCTCGCTAACAGATACGCAGTATTTT. Residues: CASSLPSLTDTQYF. The complete variable domain, with remaining parts taken from reference TRBV7-9 and TRBJ2-3, reads DTGVSQNPRHKITKRGQNVTFRCDPISEHNRLYWYRQTLGQGPEFLTYFQNEAQLEKSRLLSDRFSAERPKGSFSTLEIQRTEQGDSAMYLCASSLPSLTDTQYFGPGTRLTVL.

V is TRBV13 and J is TRBJ2-3; D remains unclear. This CDR3 region has 12 residues. The V and J ends lost 5 bases and 2 bases respectively, with 5 bases between them. Germline loops: CDR1 PRHDT, CDR2 FYEKMQ (reference sequence). The CDR3 reads CASSVLTDTQYF. DNA for the CDR3: TGTGCCAGCAGCGTTCTCACAGATACGCAGTATTTT. Supplemented by reference TRBV13 and TRBJ2-3, the full variable domain reads AAGVIQSPRHLIKEKRETATLKCYPIPRHDTVYWYQQGPGQDPQFLISFYEKMQSDKGSIPDRFSAQQFSDYHSELNMSSLELGDSALYFCASSVLTDTQYFGPGTRLTVL.

This chain links TRBV7-6 with TRBJ2-2; D unresolved. V gave up 7 bases and J gave up 2 bases, with 11 bases separating them. The CDR3 totals 14 residues. Germline CDR1 is SGHVS and CDR2 is FNYEAQ. The CDR3 here is CASTLTSNTGELFF. CDR3 coding DNA: TGTGCCAGCACCCTAACCAGTAACACCGGGGAGCTGTTTTTT.

The rearrangement joins TRBV7-9 to TRBJ2-2, with 12 bases that match TRBD2. Trimming cost V 5 bases and J 1 base; bases outside gene matches: 5. This CDR3 comprises 17 residues. Looked up from germline, CDR1 is SEHNR and CDR2 is FQNEAQ (reference sequence). The CDR3 DNA follows: TGTGCCAGCAGCACTCGACTAGCGGGGGTGAACACCGGGGAGCTGTTTTTT. Its protein product is CASSTRLAGVNTGELFF. The full variable domain, rest sourced from reference TRBV7-9 and TRBJ2-2, is DTGVSQNPRHKITKRGQNVTFRCDPISEHNRLYWYRQTLGQGPEFLTYFQNEAQLEKSRLLSDRFSAERPKGSFSTLEIQRTEQGDSAMYLCASSTRLAGVNTGELFFGEGSRLTVL.

In its sample, this clone was seen a few times. V is TRBV6-5 and J is TRBJ2-3; D may be TRBD2 (5 bases). The germline gives CDR1 MNHEY, CDR2 SVGAGI. Between the trimmed V and J ends, which lost 5 bases and 6 bases, there was a span of 9 bases. CDR3 size: 12 residues. CDR3 region: CASSTGVDTQYF. CDR3 DNA: TGTGCCAGCAGTACCGGGGTCGATACGCAGTATTTT.

The chain couples TRBV4-1 to TRBJ2-6; unclear D gene. The ends were cut back, 6 bases at V and 0 bases at J, with 3 bases in the middle. The germline gives CDR1 MGHRA, CDR2 YSYEKL. The CDR3 contains 13 residues. CDR3 in DNA: TGCGCCAGCAGGGGCTCTGGGGCCAACGTCCTGACTTTC. Its translation is CASRGSGANVLTF.

The chain is built from TRBV27 and TRBJ2-7; 7 nucleotides align to TRBD1. Germline loops: CDR1 MNHEY, CDR2 SMNVEV (reference sequence). The trim removed 3 bases at V and 0 bases at J, leaving 2 bases unmatched. CDR3 length: 14 residues. The CDR3: CASSFRDSSYEQYF. The CDR3 nucleotides are TGTGCCAGCAGTTTCCGGGACAGCTCCTACGAGCAGTACTTC.

The chain carries TRBV7-9 and TRBJ1-1; D not resolved. The germline V gene encodes CDR1 SEHNR and CDR2 FQNEAQ (reference sequence). CDR3 length equals 12 residues. The V end lost 2 bases, the J end lost 7 bases, and 8 bases lay between the germline ends. Written as DNA, the CDR3 is TGTGCCAGCAGCTTATTACGGAATGAAGCTTTCTTT. It codes for CASSLLRNEAFF. The full variable domain, in which reference TRBV7-9 and TRBJ1-1 provide the parts outside the CDR3, is DTGVSQNPRHKITKRGQNVTFRCDPISEHNRLYWYRQTLGQGPEFLTYFQNEAQLEKSRLLSDRFSAERPKGSFSTLEIQRTEQGDSAMYLCASSLLRNEAFFGQGTRLTVV.

The CDR3 loop reads CSVVDRAEAFF. Here the CDR3 DNA reads TGCAGCGTTGTGGACAGGGCTGAAGCTTTCTTT. This chain joins TRBV29-1 and TRBJ1-1, with TRBD1 matching over 8 bases. The V gene's germline CDR1 is SQVTM and CDR2 ANQGSEA. The V gene end was trimmed by 4 bases and the J gene end by 6 bases; junction bases not matched to a gene: 1. The CDR3 is 11 residues long.

The chain uses TRBV6-6 and TRBJ1-2; D not resolved. Per germline, CDR1 MNHNY and CDR2 SVGAGI (reference sequence). V dropped 2 bases and J dropped 1 base, with 14 bases sitting between them. The CDR3 is made up of 16 amino acids. As DNA, the CDR3 is TGTGCCAGCAGTTACCTCAAAGGGCAGAGTAACTATGGCTACACCTTC. It yields the protein CASSYLKGQSNYGYTF.

This clone was observed once. V usage is TRBV7-9 and J usage is TRBJ1-2; 7 positions match TRBD1. After removal of 6 bases from V and 2 bases from J, the junction contained 6 bases not matched to a gene. Germline loops: CDR1 SEHNR, CDR2 FQNEAQ (reference sequence). The length of the CDR3 is 14 residues. CDR3 protein: CASSLPDRNYGYTF. DNA of the CDR3: TGTGCCAGCAGTCTCCCGGACAGGAACTATGGCTACACCTTC.

V and J are TRBV13 and TRBJ2-5; 8 bases are a match to TRBD1. The CDR3 totals 16 residues. Germline V gene data show CDR1 as PRHDT and CDR2 as FYEKMQ (reference sequence). Trimming took 6 bases from V and 2 from J; bases not matched to a gene: 11. DNA for the CDR3: TGTGCCAGCAGGGATACAGGGGGAGAAGGTCAAGAGACCCAGTACTTC. It specifies CASRDTGGEGQETQYF.

On this clone itself: One end of the junction varies from germline; a read error may be responsible. The V and J genes are TRBV6-1 and TRBJ1-1; tentatively, D is TRBD1 (5 bases). Germline CDR1 reads MNHNS; CDR2 reads SASEGT. The CDR3 spans 11 residues. CDR3 loop: CGSRDGTEAFF. As DNA, the CDR3 is TGTGGCAGCAGGGATGGGACTGAAGCTTTCTTT.

This clone was counted only a few times. The V and J genes are TRBV9 and TRBJ2-1; 7 bases map to TRBD2. Germline assignment: CDR1 SGDLS and CDR2 YYNGEE. The CDR3 runs 15 residues. V lost 3 bases, J lost 6 bases, and 9 bases stayed unmatched. The CDR3 region has the DNA TGTGCCAGCAGCGACGGGACTAAGCCTCTCAATGAGCAGTTCTTC. The encoded protein is CASSDGTKPLNEQFF.